The 12 T cell receptor beta chains in this list originate from one sample, sequenced in a study of blood T cell repertoires in COVID-19. Profiled with immunoSEQ multiplex PCR; TCRdb holds only in-frame clones, not every one. The sample shows fewer than 250,000 clones, around 87% of them seen only once. The sample was peripheral blood. All receptors come from a man between 60 and 75 years old with acute or convalescent COVID-19.

J is TRBJ2-1 and V is TRBV13, with 9 bases matching TRBD1. Germline V gives CDR1 PRHDT, CDR2 FYEKMQ (reference sequence). The CDR3 consists of 16 residues. The trim removed 5 bases at V and 10 bases at J, leaving 15 bases unmatched. Here the CDR3 reads CASSTRRQGEFFEQFF. In DNA, the CDR3 is TGTGCCAGCAGCACTCGCCGACAGGGGGAGTTCTTCGAGCAGTTCTTC.

The chain is built from TRBV28 and TRBJ2-5; tentatively, D is TRBD1 (6 bases). V was cut by 8 bases and J by 3 bases, with 10 bases left in between. The CDR3 has 12 residues. The germline CDR1 and CDR2 sequences are MDHEN and SYDVKM. This chain's CDR3 is CASGGGKETQYF. CDR3 DNA sequence: TGTGCCAGCGGGGGCGGTAAAGAGACCCAGTACTTC.

The gene calls are TRBV18 and TRBJ1-1; 8 nucleotides match TRBD1. CDR1 is KGHSH, CDR2 LQKENI, per germline. V was pared by 4 bases and J by 5 bases, with 12 bases of the junction left unmatched. The CDR3 is made up of 16 amino acids. CDR3 residues: CASSLALTTGDTEAFF. For the CDR3, the DNA is TGTGCCAGCTCACTAGCTCTGACGACAGGGGATACTGAAGCTTTCTTT.

V and J are TRBV11-3 and TRBJ2-2; D gene unclear. CDR3 size: 15 residues. Germline lookup yields CDR1 SGHNT and CDR2 YENEEA. The V and J ends lost 3 bases and 0 bases respectively, with 8 bases between them. CDR3 sequence: CASSFSTTNTGELFF. The DNA of the CDR3 is TGTGCCAGCAGCTTCTCAACTACGAACACCGGGGAGCTGTTTTTT.

CDR3 in amino acids: CAWGGTGQETQYF. Here the CDR3 DNA reads TGTGCCTGGGGGGGGACAGGGCAAGAGACCCAGTACTTC. The V call is TRBV30, the J call TRBJ2-5; TRBD1 agrees at 9 bases. Germline CDR1 reads GTSNPN; CDR2 reads SVGIG (reference sequence). J lost 2 bases, V lost 5 bases, and 3 bases had no gene match. There are 13 residues in the CDR3.

V and J are TRBV4-1 and TRBJ1-1; TRBD1 matches at 7 bases. CDR1 is MGHRA and CDR2 is YSYEKL in the germline V gene. J lost 1 base, V lost 2 bases, and 7 bases had no gene match. The CDR3 consists of 16 residues. CDR3 nucleotides: TGCGCCAGCAGCCAAACAACGCGGACAGGGAACACTGAAGCTTTCTTT. It translates to CASSQTTRTGNTEAFF.

The chain couples TRBV15 to TRBJ2-5; TRBD1 aligns across 8 bases. Trimming at V came to 5 bases and at J to 1 base, leaving 6 bases not matched to a gene. The CDR3 spans 15 residues. Germline V lookup: CDR1 LNHNV, CDR2 YYDKDF (reference sequence). CDR3 in amino acids: CATSSRTGPQETQYF. CDR3 nucleotides: TGTGCCACCAGCTCCCGGACAGGGCCCCAAGAGACCCAGTACTTC.

This clone has only one observation. V usage is TRBV10-3 and J usage is TRBJ1-5; no reliable D call. This CDR3 has 14 residues. Trimming left V 3 bases short and J 2 bases short, with 8 bases between. Germline CDR1 and CDR2: ENHRY and SYGVKD. The CDR3 sequence is CAISDPGGNQPQHF. CDR3 in DNA: TGTGCCATCAGTGACCCGGGTGGCAATCAGCCCCAGCATTTT.

About this clone: The conserved closing phenylalanine or tryptophan is absent in this CDR3, likely reflecting a read error. The DNA is left out, because the CDR3 cannot be placed on it with certainty; the CDR3 is given as TCRdb lists it. This chain links TRBV5-4 with TRBJ1-3; TRBD1 is the table's D call, not checked against the DNA. The CDR3 numbers 8 amino acids, ends counted. Germline CDR1 SGHNT, CDR2 YYREEE (reference sequence). CDR3 region: CASSSRTG.

The rearrangement uses TRBV5-1 and TRBJ2-2, with D tentatively TRBD1 (5 bases). Trimming cost V 1 base and J 3 bases, with 13 bases left between them. Germline lookup yields CDR1 SGHRS and CDR2 YFSETQ. This CDR3 has 16 amino acids. CDR3 protein: CASSLRQNAYTGELFF. DNA of the CDR3: TGCGCCAGCAGCTTGAGACAGAATGCTTACACCGGGGAGCTGTTTTTT. Looking up the rest from reference TRBV5-1 and TRBJ2-2 gives the full variable domain: KAGVTQTPRYLIKTRGQQVTLSCSPISGHRSVSWYQQTPGQGLQFLFEYFSETQRNKGNFPGRFSGRQFSNSRSEMNVSTLELGDSALYLCASSLRQNAYTGELFFGEGSRLTVL.

This sequence joins TRBV18 and TRBJ2-1; weak D call: TRBD2 (5 bases). The CDR3 contains 16 residues. Germline V gene lookup returns CDR1 KGHSH and CDR2 LQKENI. V shed 1 base and J shed 3 bases, with 13 bases lying between them. The CDR3, as DNA: TGTGCCAGCTCACCACAACAGCGGCAGTTCTACAATGAGCAGTTCTTC. Amino acids: CASSPQQRQFYNEQFF. The full variable domain, its missing parts supplied by reference TRBV18 and TRBJ2-1, is NAGVMQNPRHLVRRRGQEARLRCSPMKGHSHVYWYRQLPEEGLKFMVYLQKENIIDESGMPKERFSAEFPKEGPSILRIQQVVRGDSAAYFCASSPQQRQFYNEQFFGPGTRLTVL.

The table lists this clone with a few counts. The rearrangement joins TRBV12-5 to TRBJ2-7; 7 bases map to TRBD1. J lost 2 bases, V lost 1 base, and 5 bases had no gene match. Germline-derived CDR1 and CDR2 are LGHNT and FRNRAP. The CDR3 runs 15 residues. CDR3: CASGLEGQPTYEQYF. The CDR3 DNA follows: TGTGCTAGTGGTTTGGAGGGACAGCCAACCTACGAGCAGTACTTC.